Following are 25 T cell receptor beta chains from one sample sequenced in a study of T cells after yellow fever vaccination. One entry per CDR3 protein results from TCRdb running MiXCR on the 5' RACE reads. The sample lists around 320,000 distinct CDR3 sequences; about 10% were seen once. The sequences come from CD4+ T cells sorted from PBMCs, collected 45 days after the yellow fever booster vaccination. The receptors come from a young man who received the YFV17D yellow fever vaccine.

This clonotype was recorded only once. CDR3 in amino acids: CASSLGLWSNEQYF. In DNA, the CDR3 is TGTGCCAGCAGTTTAGGACTGTGGTCTAACGAGCAGTACTTC. This rearrangement joins TRBV12-3 or TRBV12-4 to TRBJ2-7; D remains unclear. Trimming cost V 1 base and J 5 bases, with 12 bases left between them. This CDR3 comprises 14 residues.

The chain recombines TRBV4-2 with TRBJ2-3; D is possibly TRBD1 (5 bases). Germline CDR1 LGHNA, CDR2 YNFKEQ. The length of the CDR3 is 15 residues. V was clipped by 4 bases and J by 8 bases, with 19 bases between them. The CDR3 sequence is CASSLSSPQGGTQYF. Here the CDR3 DNA reads TGTGCCAGCAGCCTTTCCAGCCCTCAGGGTGGTACGCAGTATTTT.

This clonotype appeared a few times. J is TRBJ1-1 and V is TRBV11-2; perhaps TRBD1 as D (5 bases). Deletions cut 3 bases from V and 4 bases from J, with 12 bases between. The CDR3 runs to 14 residues. The germline V gene has CDR1 SGHAT and CDR2 FQNNGV. The DNA for the CDR3 is TGTGCCAGCAGCTTGGGGGATGGTGGCACTGAAGCTTTCTTT. As protein: CASSLGDGGTEAFF.

This clonotype has a count of ten or more. CDR3 DNA: TGTGCCAGCAGCTTACCAACGACAGGGGGCTTGGGGCAGCCCCAGCATTTT. Amino acids: CASSLPTTGGLGQPQHF. The V and J genes are TRBV7-2 and TRBJ1-5; 10 bases agree with TRBD1. Unmatched junction bases numbered 11, after V lost 2 bases and J lost 7 bases. The CDR3 consists of 17 residues. Per the germline V gene, CDR1 is SGHTA and CDR2 is FQGNSA.

This clonotype has a handful of counts. CDR3 amino acids: CATGVETNYGYTF. As DNA, the CDR3 is TGTGCCACCGGCGTTGAGACTAACTATGGCTACACCTTC. The chain employs TRBV10-3 and TRBJ1-2; D unresolved. Per germline, CDR1 ENHRY and CDR2 SYGVKD. This CDR3 is built from 13 residues. V was cut by 10 bases and J by 0 bases, with 12 bases left in between.

This clonotype was found a few times. V is TRBV2 and J is TRBJ1-2; D gene unclear. CDR1 and CDR2 from the germline V gene are SNHLY and FYNNEI. The CDR3 loop spans 13 amino acids. Trimming took off 1 base at V and 8 bases at J, with 11 bases between the two ends. The CDR3 DNA reads TGTGCCAGCAGTGAAGGAGGGTTAGGAGGCTACACCTTC. As protein: CASSEGGLGGYTF.

The CDR3 reads CASRRSGGENEQFF. CDR3 sequence (DNA): TGTGCCAGTCGCCGAAGCGGGGGGGAGAATGAGCAGTTCTTC. The rearrangement joins TRBV7-2 to TRBJ2-1; 10 nucleotides align to TRBD2. Germline V gives CDR1 SGHTA, CDR2 FQGNSA. The junction had 9 bases not matched to a gene; V was cut back by 9 bases and J by 7 bases. CDR3 length: 14 residues.

This clonotype was counted a few times. The chain uses TRBV28 and TRBJ2-1; 9 bases are shared with TRBD2. V trimming: 3 bases; J trimming: 8 bases; junction bases outside the gene matches: 2. This CDR3 comprises 13 residues. Germline loops: CDR1 MDHEN, CDR2 SYDVKM. The CDR3 bases are TGTGCCAGCAGTTTTAGCGGGGGCGATGAGCAGTTCTTC. Residues: CASSFSGGDEQFF.

The chain uses TRBV5-1 and TRBJ1-1; weak D call: TRBD1 (6 bases). Germline CDR1 reads SGHRS; CDR2 reads YFSETQ. Trimming took off 2 bases at V and 1 base at J, with 24 bases between the two ends. This CDR3 contains 19 residues. The CDR3 protein is CASSFLINPGARGNTEAFF. The CDR3 coding sequence is TGCGCCAGCAGCTTCCTAATCAATCCAGGGGCAAGAGGGAACACTGAAGCTTTCTTT.

This clonotype showed up many times. The chain carries TRBV6-2 or TRBV6-3 and TRBJ2-3; TRBD2 might be the D (5 bases). The V end was cut by 4 bases, the J end by 8 bases, with 10 bases between. There are 12 residues in the CDR3. CDR1 is MNHEY and CDR2 is SVGEGT in the germline V gene. The CDR3 DNA sequence: TGTGCCAGCAGTTTCGTGGGGAGTACGCAGTATTTT. This codes for CASSFVGSTQYF.

This rearrangement joins TRBV5-1 to TRBJ2-3; a weak D match, TRBD1 (6 bases). V gave up 0 bases and J gave up 4 bases, with 15 bases separating them. In germline, CDR1 is SGHRS, CDR2 YFSETQ. There are 16 residues in the CDR3. CDR3 region: CASSLEITGIADTQYF. The CDR3 region has the DNA TGCGCCAGCAGCTTGGAGATAACAGGGATCGCAGATACGCAGTATTTT.

Only a few counts were recorded for this clonotype. CDR3 coding DNA: TGCAGTGCTAGAGTGGGGGGTGCGAAAACTGAAGCTTTCTTT. Translated, it gives CSARVGGAKTEAFF. The chain has TRBV20-1 and TRBJ1-1, with D maybe TRBD1 (5 bases). Trimming took 1 base from V and 5 from J, leaving 14 bases between them. This CDR3 is 14 amino acids long. The V gene's germline CDR1 is DFQATT and CDR2 SNEGSKA (reference sequence).

This clonotype was picked up a small number of times. The J gene is TRBJ2-5, the V gene TRBV27; possible D gene TRBD1, 6 bases. The CDR3 totals 14 residues. Germline-derived CDR1 and CDR2 are MNHEY and SMNVEV (reference sequence). Trimming shortened V by 3 bases and J by 5 bases, and 13 bases separated the two germline ends. The CDR3 DNA sequence: TGTGCCAGCAGTTTTGCAGGGGCAGGCGAGACCCAGTACTTC. It specifies CASSFAGAGETQYF.

V usage is TRBV6-1 and J usage is TRBJ2-2; D possibly corresponds to TRBD2 (6 bases). Germline V gene lookup returns CDR1 MNHNS and CDR2 SASEGT. The CDR3 length is 15 residues. Trimming removed 10 bases at V and 4 bases at J, with 19 bases between. The CDR3 DNA is TGTGCCACCCGAAGAGGGCCCGGGGGCACCGGGGAGCTGTTTTTT. Translation: CATRRGPGGTGELFF.

The chain combines TRBV20-1 with TRBJ2-1; D remains unclear. Looked up from germline, CDR1 is DFQATT and CDR2 is SNEGSKA (reference sequence). The V gene lost 8 bases and the J gene lost 7 bases, with 12 bases spanning the gap. The CDR3 sequence is 11 residues long. The DNA of the CDR3 is TGCAGTCCCAGACGAGCGAATGAGCAGTTCTTC. This sequence encodes CSPRRANEQFF.

This clonotype was seen more than once but under ten times. The chain is built from TRBV6-1 and TRBJ1-5; tentatively, D is TRBD1 (5 bases). Between the trimmed V and J ends, which lost 4 bases and 0 bases, there was a span of 13 bases. Germline V gives CDR1 MNHNS, CDR2 SASEGT. There are 16 residues in the CDR3. The CDR3 coding sequence is TGTGCCAGCAGTGGGTCGGGGGGTTATAGCAATCAGCCCCAGCATTTT. Its protein product is CASSGSGGYSNQPQHF.

This clonotype was counted many times. V and J are TRBV19 and TRBJ2-1; 13 bases align to TRBD2. V was pared by 4 bases and J by 8 bases, with 8 bases of the junction left unmatched. Germline CDR1 LNHDA, CDR2 SQIVND (reference sequence). This CDR3 has 16 residues. The CDR3, as DNA: TGTGCCAGTAGTAGAACTAGCGGGGGGGCCAAGGATGAGCAGTTCTTC. Protein: CASSRTSGGAKDEQFF.

This clonotype was seen many times. This chain links TRBV3-1 with TRBJ1-1, with D uncertain. The CDR3 is made up of 13 amino acids. The germline V gene has CDR1 LGHDT and CDR2 YNNKEL (reference sequence). V lost 0 bases and J 13 bases, leaving 15 bases between the germline ends. DNA for the CDR3: TGTGCCAGCAGCCAAGATCCTCCGTACCGGTATTTCTTT. Its protein product is CASSQDPPYRYFF.

The CDR3 coding sequence is TGCAGTGCGAGTTTGGGGGGGCCCTTAGTCGAGCAGTACTTC. The encoded protein is CSASLGGPLVEQYF. This chain uses TRBV20-1 with TRBJ2-7; D may be TRBD2 (7 bases). CDR1 is DFQATT and CDR2 is SNEGSKA in the germline V gene (reference sequence). The length of the CDR3 is 14 residues. V gave up 6 bases and J gave up 6 bases, with 21 bases separating them.

The CDR3 reads CASRGGWASEAFF. CDR3 sequence (DNA): TGTGCCAGCCGGGGAGGATGGGCTTCTGAAGCTTTCTTT. The chain has TRBV6-5 and TRBJ1-1; the D is unclear. V lost 8 bases to trimming and J lost 6 bases, with 16 bases between them. The germline V gene has CDR1 MNHEY and CDR2 SVGAGI. The CDR3 has 13 amino acids.

At least ten counts were recorded for this clonotype. The V gene is TRBV4-3, the J gene TRBJ2-3, with D possibly called TRBD1 or TRBD2 (5 bases each). The V gene's germline CDR1 is LGHNA and CDR2 YSLEER. The CDR3 sequence is 14 residues long. V was trimmed by 3 bases and J by 3 bases, leaving 10 bases between them. The CDR3 loop is CASSHGTYTDTQYF. Written as DNA, the CDR3 is TGCGCCAGCAGCCACGGGACGTATACAGATACGCAGTATTTT.

The genes are TRBV18 and TRBJ2-5; tentative D call: TRBD1 (6 bases). V was clipped by 3 bases and J by 4 bases, with 9 bases between them. There are 13 residues in the CDR3. Germline V gives CDR1 KGHSH, CDR2 LQKENI. CDR3 coding DNA: TGTGCCAGCTCACCGGTACAGGGAGAGACCCAGTACTTC. Its translation: CASSPVQGETQYF.

This clonotype was observed a few times. The chain joins TRBV7-6 to TRBJ2-3; D may be TRBD2 (6 bases). This CDR3 contains 18 residues. Germline V CDR1 and CDR2: SGHVS, FNYEAQ. With 5 bases removed from V and 0 bases from J, the gap between germline ends came to 21 bases. Here the CDR3 reads CASSQSKLALYSTDTQYF. As DNA, the CDR3 is TGTGCCAGCAGCCAATCGAAACTAGCTCTATATAGCACAGATACGCAGTATTTT. Using reference TRBV7-6 and TRBJ2-3 for the parts outside the CDR3, the full variable domain is GAGVSQSPRYKVTKRGQDVALRCDPISGHVSLYWYRQALGQGPEFLTYFNYEAQQDKSGLPNDRFSAERPEGSISTLTIQRTEQRDSAMYRCASSQSKLALYSTDTQYFGPGTRLTVL.

This chain joins TRBV12-3 or TRBV12-4 and TRBJ2-7; D not resolved. The CDR3 runs 11 residues. The germline V and J ends were trimmed by 4 bases and 5 bases, with 6 bases remaining between them. The CDR3 region is CASSSGHEQYV. The CDR3 DNA is TGTGCCAGCAGTTCCGGCCACGAGCAGTACGTC.

This clonotype has just a few counts. This chain joins TRBV7-3 and TRBJ2-7; 8 bases map to TRBD2. Germline V gene sequence: CDR1 SGHTA, CDR2 FQGTGA. V was clipped by 5 bases and J by 6 bases; unmatched bases: 6. The CDR3 consists of 13 residues. The CDR3 sequence is CASSRRTSSEQYF. Written as DNA, the CDR3 is TGTGCCAGCAGCCGGCGGACTAGCTCCGAGCAGTACTTC.